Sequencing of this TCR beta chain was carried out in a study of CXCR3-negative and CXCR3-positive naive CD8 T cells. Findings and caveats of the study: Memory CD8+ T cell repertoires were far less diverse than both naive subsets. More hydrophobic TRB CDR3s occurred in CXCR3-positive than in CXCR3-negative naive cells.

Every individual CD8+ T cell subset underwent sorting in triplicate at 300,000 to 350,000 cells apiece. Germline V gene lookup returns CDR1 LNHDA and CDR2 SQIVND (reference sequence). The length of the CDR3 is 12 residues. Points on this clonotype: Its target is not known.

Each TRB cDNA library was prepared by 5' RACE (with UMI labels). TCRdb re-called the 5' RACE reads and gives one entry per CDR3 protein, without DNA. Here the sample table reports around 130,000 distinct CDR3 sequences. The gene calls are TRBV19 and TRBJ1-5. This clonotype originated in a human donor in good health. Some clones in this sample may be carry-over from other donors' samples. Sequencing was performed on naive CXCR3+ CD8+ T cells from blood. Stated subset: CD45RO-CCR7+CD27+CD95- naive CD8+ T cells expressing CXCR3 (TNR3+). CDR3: CASSMGWWPQHF.